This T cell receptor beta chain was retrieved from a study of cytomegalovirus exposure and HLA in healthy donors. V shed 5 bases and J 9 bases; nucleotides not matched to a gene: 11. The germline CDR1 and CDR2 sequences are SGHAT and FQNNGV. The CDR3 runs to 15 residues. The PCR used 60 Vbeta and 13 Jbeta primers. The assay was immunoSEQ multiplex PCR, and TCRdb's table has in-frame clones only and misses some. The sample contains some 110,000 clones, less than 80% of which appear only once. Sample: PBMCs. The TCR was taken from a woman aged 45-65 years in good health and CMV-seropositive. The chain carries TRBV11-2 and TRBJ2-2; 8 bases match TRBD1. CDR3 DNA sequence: TGTGCCAGCAGCCAGGACAGGGAAAGAATCCGGGAGCTGTTTTTT. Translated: CASSQDRERIRELFF. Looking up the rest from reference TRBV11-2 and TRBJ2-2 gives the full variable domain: EAGVAQSPRYKIIEKRQSVAFWCNPISGHATLYWYQQILGQGPKLLIQFQNNGVVDDSQLPKDRFSAERLKGVDSTLKIQPAKLEDSAVYLCASSQDRERIRELFFGEGSRLTVL.